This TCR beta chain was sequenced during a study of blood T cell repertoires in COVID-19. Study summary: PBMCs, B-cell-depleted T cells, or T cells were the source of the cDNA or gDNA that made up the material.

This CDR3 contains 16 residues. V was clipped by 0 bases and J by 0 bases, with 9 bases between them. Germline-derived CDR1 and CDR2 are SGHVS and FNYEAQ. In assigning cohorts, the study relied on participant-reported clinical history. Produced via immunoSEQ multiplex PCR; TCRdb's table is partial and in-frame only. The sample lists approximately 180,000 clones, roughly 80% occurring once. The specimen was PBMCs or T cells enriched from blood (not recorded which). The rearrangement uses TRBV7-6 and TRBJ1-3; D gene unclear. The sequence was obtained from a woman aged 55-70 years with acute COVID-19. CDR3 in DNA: TGTGCCAGCAGCTTAGCTGGGCCGTCCTCTGGAAACACCATATATTTT. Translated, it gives CASSLAGPSSGNTIYF. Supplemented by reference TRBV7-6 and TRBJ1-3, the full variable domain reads GAGVSQSPRYKVTKRGQDVALRCDPISGHVSLYWYRQALGQGPEFLTYFNYEAQQDKSGLPNDRFSAERPEGSISTLTIQRTEQRDSAMYRCASSLAGPSSGNTIYFGEGSWLTVV.